Given below is one T cell receptor (beta chain) in context. The CDR3 runs 15 residues. V lost 4 bases, J lost 1 base, and 5 bases stayed unmatched. CDR1 MNHNS and CDR2 SASEGT come from the germline V gene. These data are taken from a study of T cell changes during pregnancy in multiple sclerosis. Using immunoSEQ multiplex PCR, the repertoire was profiled, and TCRdb retains in-frame clones only, with some absent. The profile shows approximately 100,000 clones, roughly nine tenths of them singletons. This TCR was recovered from a female donor with multiple sclerosis, enrolled in a pregnancy study. This sequence joins TRBV6-1 and TRBJ1-1, with TRBD1 matching 8 bases. This material consisted of peripheral blood, taken in the second trimester of pregnancy. The CDR3 DNA is TGTGCCAGCAGTGCCCGGACAGGGCGGAACACTGAAGCTTTCTTT. It translates to CASSARTGRNTEAFF.